This TCR beta chain was recorded in a study of monozygotic twins with inflammatory bowel disease. Whole-study findings and limits: The data offered no way to tell different T cell subtypes apart. IBD patients, compared with healthy twins, shared fewer clonotypes with others (especially with disease activity).

cDNA encoding TCRalpha and TCRbeta underwent two nested PCRs of 16 and 9 cycles, each of which was followed by bead purification. After re-calling the 5' RACE reads, TCRdb lists one entry per CDR3 protein, DNA absent. In all, the sample yields about 330,000 distinct CDR3 sequences. Germline V lookup: CDR1 MDHEN, CDR2 SYDVKM. The CDR3 contains 14 residues. Of note for this clonotype: Its antigen is unknown.

The clonotype originates from a human donor with ulcerative colitis or Crohn's disease, or a healthy co-twin of an affected twin (not recorded which). The genes are TRBV28 and TRBJ2-1; TCRdb selects TRBD2, and the lack of DNA leaves this call unchecked. The specimen sequenced was blood. The chain's CDR3 is CASSPRGRLDEQFF.